This T cell receptor beta chain was retrieved from a study of blood T cells in healthy people across ages. General observations from the study: TCR beta diversity tracked closely with naive T cell percentage. One million T cells yielded diversity estimates that were considered underestimates.

At least 6 million PBMCs were isolated per sample. A sample-barcoded 5' primer and a J-beta primer mix were used in a second PCR of about 7 to 12 cycles. TCRdb used MiXCR to reprocess the 5' RACE reads, holding one entry per CDR3 protein. Here the sample spans hundreds of thousands of distinct CDR3 sequences, approximately 30% being singletons. Comment on this clonotype: Its antigen is undetermined. Given a much more abundant clone one base away, this may be a read error.

Material for sequencing was blood. The origin of this receptor is a woman over 75 in good health.

CDR3 bases: TGTGCCAGCAGTCAATCGGGAGGCGCGAGGGAGACCCAGTACTTC. Amino acid sequence: CASSQSGGARETQYF. The chain joins TRBV11-2 to TRBJ2-5; 7 nucleotides line up with TRBD2. Per the germline V gene, CDR1 is SGHAT and CDR2 is FQNNGV. The CDR3 is 15 residues long. V was clipped by 6 bases and J by 5 bases; unmatched bases: 12.